The 17 T cell receptor beta chains below were found in one sample sequenced in a study of T cells in Graves' hyperthyroidism and ophthalmopathy. Amplification targeted TCR beta CDR3 regions from RNA transcripts. First-round RT-PCR with HTBI primers amplified the TCR CDR3 region. TCRdb called the multiplex PCR reads again in MiXCR, with one record for every CDR3 protein. The sample lists hundreds of thousands of distinct CDR3 sequences, 30% to 40% seen once, with around 29% in the top ten. The material sequenced was blood. These receptors all come from a woman aged 40-49 years with Graves' hyperthyroidism.

Remarks on this clonotype: A much larger clone is a single base away; this may be a read error. The genes are TRBV19 and TRBJ1-6; D might be TRBD1 (5 bases). The CDR3 runs 14 residues. Germline CDR1 is LNHDA and CDR2 is SQIVND (reference sequence). The CDR3 sequence: CASKESGSGPPPHF. DNA of the CDR3: TGTGCCAGTAAGGAGTCAGGGTCTGGACCACCCCCCCACTTT. The variable domain in full, completed from reference TRBV19 and TRBJ1-6, reads DGGITQSPKYLFRKEGQNVTLSCEQNLNHDAMYWYRQDPGQGLRLIYYSQIVNDFQKGDIAEGYSVSREKKESFPLTVTSAQKNPTAFYLCASKESGSGPPPHFGNGTRLTVT.

This clonotype was observed once. V and J are TRBV10-3 and TRBJ2-7; D might be TRBD2 (5 bases). Germline-derived CDR1 and CDR2 are ENHRY and SYGVKD. The CDR3 spans 10 residues. This chain's CDR3 is CARGSYEQYF. The CDR3, as DNA: TGTGCTAGAGGGAGCTACGAGCAGTACTTC.

This chain uses TRBV7-9 with TRBJ2-7; no definite D call. V lost 6 bases, J lost 6 bases, and 12 bases lay in between. CDR1 is SEHNR and CDR2 is FQNEAQ in the germline V gene (reference sequence). The CDR3 sequence is 12 residues long. CDR3 in amino acids: CASSYTWGEQYF. CDR3 sequence (DNA): TGTGCCAGCAGTTATACATGGGGCGAGCAGTACTTC.

This chain's CDR3 is CASSRGPVHEQYF. For the CDR3, the DNA is TGTGCCAGCAGCCGTGGACCTGTACACGAGCAGTACTTC. This sequence joins TRBV14 and TRBJ2-7; D not certain. The CDR3 runs to 13 residues. Trimming stripped 4 bases from V and 5 bases from J, with 12 bases between. Germline V gives CDR1 SGHDN, CDR2 FVKESK.

This clonotype was observed a few times. The gene calls are TRBV12-5 and TRBJ1-6; no definite D call. Germline loops: CDR1 LGHNT, CDR2 FRNRAP. The CDR3 spans 15 residues. V was trimmed by 5 bases and J by 9 bases, leaving 17 bases between them. The CDR3 protein is CASGLLELVASPLHF. The CDR3 region has the DNA TGTGCTAGTGGTCTACTGGAGCTGGTGGCTTCACCCCTCCACTTT.

V gene TRBV4-2 combines with J gene TRBJ1-1; D may be TRBD1 (5 bases). The ends were cut back, 0 bases at V and 5 bases at J, with 16 bases in the middle. The CDR3 has 16 residues. Germline V gene lookup returns CDR1 LGHNA and CDR2 YNFKEQ. The DNA of the CDR3 is TGTGCCAGCAGCCAAGATTGGAGCAGGGTAGGGACTGAAGCTTTCTTT. Translated, it gives CASSQDWSRVGTEAFF.

The chain employs TRBV19 and TRBJ2-5; D remains ambiguous. CDR1 LNHDA and CDR2 SQIVND come from the germline V gene (reference sequence). This CDR3 is built from 15 residues. V dropped 6 bases and J dropped 4 bases, with 18 bases sitting between them. CDR3 sequence reads: CASSPVEVSIETQYF. The DNA for the CDR3 is TGTGCCAGTAGCCCTGTCGAAGTTTCTATAGAGACCCAGTACTTC.

The count of this clonotype is one. Just one base apart from a much larger clone, this may be a read error. V and J are TRBV7-6 and TRBJ1-2; TRBD1 matches 7 bases. Germline V gene lookup returns CDR1 SGHVS and CDR2 FNYEAQ. This CDR3 is built from 16 residues. The CDR3 bases are TGTGCCAGCGGCTTGTTCCCGCCGGGACAGAACTATGGCTACACCTTC. This codes for CASGLFPPGQNYGYTF. The full variable domain, completed using reference TRBV7-6 and TRBJ1-2, is GAGVSQSPRYKVTKRGQDVALRCDPISGHVSLYWYRQALGQGPEFLTYFNYEAQQDKSGLPNDRFSAERPEGSISTLTIQRTEQRDSAMYRCASGLFPPGQNYGYTFGSGTRLTVV.

This CDR3 is CSVALDQETQYF. The CDR3 region has the DNA TGCAGCGTCGCACTTGATCAAGAGACCCAGTACTTC. The chain uses TRBV29-1 and TRBJ2-5, with D hard to call. V lost 6 bases and J lost 2, with 10 bases in between. The germline CDR1 and CDR2 sequences are SQVTM and ANQGSEA. The CDR3 extends over 12 amino acids.

V is TRBV6-5 and J is TRBJ1-1, with unresolved D. This CDR3 spans 13 amino acids. The germline V gene has CDR1 MNHEY and CDR2 SVGAGI. The ends were cut back, 2 bases at V and 6 bases at J, with 10 bases in the middle. The CDR3 coding sequence is TGTGCCAGCAGTTACAGCGGTACCCCTGAAGCTTTCTTT. The encoded protein is CASSYSGTPEAFF.

The V and J genes are TRBV6-5 and TRBJ1-6; D remains ambiguous. Per germline, CDR1 MNHEY and CDR2 SVGAGI. This CDR3 spans 10 amino acids. V lost 8 bases and J 8 bases, leaving 4 bases between the germline ends. The CDR3 nucleotides read TGTGCCAGCGAGGATTCACCCCTCCACTTT. Its translation is CASEDSPLHF.

As regards this clonotype: The junction departs from the called germline gene at one end, perhaps through a read error. J is TRBJ1-6 and V is TRBV25-1; TRBD1 matches 8 bases. This CDR3 has 15 amino acids. Germline values: CDR1 MGHDK, CDR2 SYGVNS. CDR3 protein: CASGEQGVYNSPLHF. The CDR3 DNA sequence: TGTGCCAGCGGTGAACAGGGGGTGTATAATTCACCCCTCCACTTT.

This clonotype appeared a few times. The chain recombines TRBV6-1 with TRBJ2-7; TRBD1 is a possible D gene (5 bases). Trimming shortened V by 6 bases and J by 1 base, and 10 bases separated the two germline ends. This CDR3 comprises 13 residues. Germline CDR1 is MNHNS and CDR2 is SASEGT. CDR3 protein: CASRQPGSYEQYF. The CDR3 nucleotides are TGTGCCAGCAGACAGCCAGGGTCCTACGAGCAGTACTTC.

This clonotype turned up a few times. The chain carries TRBV7-9 and TRBJ2-3; TRBD1 might be the D (5 bases). Germline loops: CDR1 SEHNR, CDR2 FQNEAQ (reference sequence). This CDR3 contains 12 residues. Trimming shortened V by 5 bases and J by 4 bases, and 7 bases separated the two germline ends. CDR3 loop: CASSPGSDTQYF. The CDR3 DNA follows: TGTGCCAGCAGCCCAGGGTCAGATACGCAGTATTTT.

This clonotype occurred many times. V gene TRBV20-1 combines with J gene TRBJ2-5, with 8 bases that match TRBD2. The CDR3 runs 16 residues. Unmatched junction bases numbered 10, after V lost 4 bases and J lost 0 bases. Germline values: CDR1 DFQATT, CDR2 SNEGSKA (reference sequence). The CDR3 nucleotides read TGCAGTGCTACCCCTGTGGTAGCGGGGTACCAAGAGACCCAGTACTTC. This gives the protein CSATPVVAGYQETQYF.

The genes are TRBV19 and TRBJ1-2; 8 positions match TRBD1. The V gene's germline CDR1 is LNHDA and CDR2 SQIVND (reference sequence). V was clipped by 10 bases and J by 6 bases; unmatched bases: 7. This CDR3 is 12 amino acids long. In nucleotides, the CDR3 is TGTGCCACAAGACAGGGGAACCATGGCTACACCTTC. As protein: CATRQGNHGYTF. The full variable domain, its missing parts supplied by reference TRBV19 and TRBJ1-2, is DGGITQSPKYLFRKEGQNVTLSCEQNLNHDAMYWYRQDPGQGLRLIYYSQIVNDFQKGDIAEGYSVSREKKESFPLTVTSAQKNPTAFYLCATRQGNHGYTFGSGTRLTVV.

Many counts were recorded for this clonotype. The V and J genes are TRBV9 and TRBJ2-7, with D unclear. Germline CDR1 reads SGDLS; CDR2 reads YYNGEE. CDR3 length: 14 amino acids. The germline V and J ends were trimmed by 0 bases and 4 bases, with 11 bases remaining between them. Here the CDR3 DNA reads TGTGCCAGCAGCGTAGCTCTCGGCAGTTACGAGCAGTACTTC. Translated: CASSVALGSYEQYF.